This TCR beta chain was profiled in a study of T cell repertoires in cytomegalovirus infection. On the study more broadly: Public signatures in TCR beta pointed to CMV infection and matching HLA type. Findings of the study overall: Predominance within the ex vivo response was attributable to HLA-C-restricted CMV-specific TCR beta clonotypes. Public TCR beta family frequency separated CMV-and-HLA carriers, including in an independent cohort.

V was pared by 5 bases and J by 0 bases, with 3 bases of the junction left unmatched. CDR3 length: 15 residues. This clonotype was counted between two and nine times. Its antigen is currently unknown. TCRdb reprocessed the reads via MiXCR and lists one record per CDR3 protein. The data contain 54,000 or so distinct CDR3 sequences, 25% to 40% of them singletons. The source is a human donor in good health (CMV status not recorded). Some clones in this sample may be carry-over from other donors' samples. The V and J genes are TRBV12-3 or TRBV12-4 and TRBJ1-1; 10 positions match TRBD1. The material sequenced was PBMCs, sequenced either directly or after in vitro stimulation (not recorded which). The CDR3 spells CASSRQGALNTEAFF. The CDR3 DNA reads TGTGCCAGCAGTCGACAGGGGGCCCTGAACACTGAAGCTTTCTTT.